These T cell receptor beta chains were read from a single sample in a study of blood T cells in healthy people across ages. TCRdb reprocessed the 5' RACE reads with MiXCR, giving one entry per CDR3 protein. The repertoire holds about 1.1 million distinct CDR3 sequences, with under 40% as singletons. Sequences were obtained from blood. The receptors derive from a man in his late teens or twenties in good health. Each CDR3 is given with its conserved first and last residue. The D gene is left open where the match is weak. Size tells how often a clone was seen (once, few, many) or the class of an expanded clone, and some rows leave it out.

TRBJ2-1 TRBV7-9 . . TGTGCCAGCAGCCCAATCGGGACAACGAGCTCCTACAATGAGCAGTTCTTC CASSPIGTTSSYNEQFF
TRBJ1-5 TRBV5-1 . . TGCGCCAGCAGCCCCTCAGGGGTGCCCCAGCATTTT CASSPSGVPQHF
TRBJ1-1 TRBV12-3/TRBV12-4 few . TGTGCCAGCAGTTTCGGAGAAAACATGAACACTGAAGCTTTCTTT CASSFGENMNTEAFF
TRBJ2-3 TRBV14 . . TGTGCCAGCAGCCGAAACGCAGATACGCAGTATTTT CASSRNADTQYF
TRBJ1-1 TRBV12-3/TRBV12-4 few . TGTGCCAGCAGTTTTGAGGCCGGCACGGAGATGGGCACTGAAGCTTTCTTT CASSFEAGTEMGTEAFF
TRBJ2-1 TRBV14 few TRBD1 TGTGCCAGCAGCCATCCGCCCGGGACAGGGTCGTACAATGAGCAGTTCTTC CASSHPPGTGSYNEQFF
TRBJ1-1 TRBV5-1 . . TGCGCCAGCAGCTTGGGAAGGGGTGGGGTGAACACTGAAGCTTTCTTT CASSLGRGGVNTEAFF
TRBJ2-2 TRBV4-3 few . TGCGCCAGCAGCCAGGAGGACATAAGTCAAACCGGGGAGCTGTTTTTT CASSQEDISQTGELFF
TRBJ2-1 TRBV5-1 few . TGCGCCAGCACCCAAGGGAGTGATATTGAGCAGTTCTTC CASTQGSDIEQFF
TRBJ2-3 TRBV20-1 many . TGCAGTGCGCCCCTAGGAACGATTTCAGATACGCAGTATTTT CSAPLGTISDTQYF
TRBJ1-5 TRBV3-1 . . TGTGCCAGCAGCCATGGGGGGGCTCAGCCCCAGCATTTT CASSHGGAQPQHF
TRBJ1-2 TRBV7-2 . . TGTGCCAGCAGCGGTAGCCGGGAAAATGGCTACACCTTC CASSGSRENGYTF
TRBJ2-3 TRBV4-3 . TRBD2 TGCGCCAGCAGCGAAGTAGCGGGGGGAAGCACAGATACGCAGTATTTT CASSEVAGGSTDTQYF
TRBJ1-1 TRBV25-1 . . TGTGCCAGCAGCCCCGGGGATACGAACACTGAAGCTTTCTTT CASSPGDTNTEAFF
TRBJ1-4 TRBV4-2 many . TGTGCCAGCAGCCAAGCCAGAGAGGAAGGGGCGGTGAATGAAAAACTGTTTTTT CASSQAREEGAVNEKLFF
TRBJ1-2 TRBV4-1 few . TGCGCCAGCAGCCAAGTAGCAGGGGATGGCTACACCTTC CASSQVAGDGYTF
TRBJ2-3 TRBV12-3/TRBV12-4 . TRBD2 TGTGCCAGCAGTTTAGGCCCGGGACTAGGGGGAGCAGATATGGAGTATTTT CASSLGPGLGGADMEYF
TRBJ2-3 TRBV9 few . TGTGCCAGCAGCGCCAGAGGCCGTAGCACAGATACGCAGTATTTT CASSARGRSTDTQYF
TRBJ1-5 TRBV27 few . TGTGCCAGCGGCTTCAAAAGAGGCCCCCAGCCCCAGCATTTT CASGFKRGPQPQHF
TRBJ1-4 TRBV7-8 . . TGTGCCAGCAGCCTGGGACGGAGTAATGAAAAACTGTTTTTT CASSLGRSNEKLFF
TRBJ1-2 TRBV6-1 . TRBD1 TGTGCCAGCACAGGGGGCGGCTATGGCTACACCTTC CASTGGGYGYTF
TRBJ2-7 TRBV11-2 . TRBD2 TGTGCCGGCAGTCAACCCGGGGGGAAGACCTACGAGCAGTACTTC CAGSQPGGKTYEQYF
TRBJ1-1 TRBV28 few TRBD1 TGTGCCAGCAGTCCCCCGACAGGGCTGTCTGCTGAAGCTTTCTTT CASSPPTGLSAEAFF
TRBJ2-2 TRBV3-1 . TRBD2 TGTGCCAGCAGCCAAGGTGGCGGGGGTAACACCGGGGAGCTGTTTTTT CASSQGGGGNTGELFF
TRBJ1-1 TRBV6-5 . TRBD1 TGTGCCAGCAGCCCGGGACAGGGCTCCGCCGCTTTCTTT CASSPGQGSAAFF
TRBJ1-6 TRBV27 . . TGTGCCAGCAGTTTATACAGGAGCTCCTATAATTCACCCCTCCACTTT CASSLYRSSYNSPLHF
TRBJ2-1 TRBV7-3 few TRBD2 TGTGCCAGCAGCTCCCCCCATCGGGGGGATTACAATGAGCAGTTCTTC CASSSPHRGDYNEQFF
TRBJ1-3 TRBV27 . TRBD1 TGTGCCAGCAGTACAGGGGGCATCTCTGGAGACACCATATATTTT CASSTGGISGDTIYF
TRBJ1-2 TRBV29-1 . . TGCAGCGTTGAATCCCAGGGGACGGACTATGGCTACACCTTC CSVESQGTDYGYTF